This T cell receptor (beta chain) was profiled in a study of cytomegalovirus exposure and HLA in healthy donors (TCRdb year 2017). For the study in its entirety: An earlier analysis of roughly 570 of the donors reported roughly 300 Gb of sequence data and approximately 120 million unique TCR beta sequences obtained from some 200 million T cells. An early release covering roughly 600 HLA-typed donors comprised 300 to 350 gigabases of sequencing data and roughly 86 million unique TCR sequences. The genetic ancestry cluster associated with self-reported Caucasian donors included 65% to 90% of the 350 to 500 genotyped donors. The study aimed to test whether cataloging public T cell receptors could reveal signatures of past pathogen exposure. The T cell repertoires of 670 or so subjects were profiled by immunosequencing and related to cytomegalovirus serostatus. Along with the approximately 700-subject first cohort, a separate validation cohort of over a hundred different subjects was used. To predict cytomegalovirus infection status, the study brought together high-throughput TCR immunosequencing, statistical association of individual TCRs with disease status, and machine learning. In a later analysis, previously published TCR beta repertoires from 666 donors were re-analyzed and high-resolution HLA genotyping was added so that TCR occurrence patterns could be studied. In the later analysis, no new phenotypic data were used to find candidate immune exposures; instead, reliance was placed on TCR beta sequences and their occurrence across donors. In an earlier analysis of 550 to 700 of the donors, high-throughput TCR beta sequencing was used to judge whether each TCR beta V gene segment behaved as functional or pseudogenic. Donor age, sex, ethnicity and CMV serostatus were compiled together with the repertoire data. A later genetic analysis took genome-wide SNP genotypes for about 55% of the 666 donors and used that subset as a discovery cohort. All discovery cohort repertoires had been generated on a single sequencing platform. HLA typing included class I and class II loci at four-digit resolution. The number of donors typed differed by locus, with 629-630 for A, B, C, DRB1 and DQB1, 522 for DQA1, some 570 for DPA1, and around 450 for DPB1. Because of strong linkage in the cohort, four or five DR-DQ haplotypes were treated as single units for association and clustering. Across 398 genotyped donors of the cohort, an average of roughly 200,000 unique TCR beta nucleotide sequences per donor were sequenced, and about a sixth of those sequences were non-productive.

Details on this clone: What antigen it recognizes has not been identified. There are no base qualities to consult, and no much larger clone falls within one base.

Results the study describes overall, beyond this receptor: In a later analysis, most CMV-associated TCR beta chains were found to appear HLA-restricted, with HLA associations seemingly driven largely by CMV exposure. According to a later analysis, parvovirus B19, influenza, CMV and Epstein-Barr virus appeared linked to several top co-occurrence clusters. The earlier analysis of nearly 600 of the donors excluded approximately 15 rarely observed V segments, including chromosome 9 orphons, because counts were too low. Because some donors lacked HLA typing at each locus, the association tests relied only on the typed subset. The only immune exposure information available for the cohort was CMV serostatus. A later analysis associated 16,951 TCR beta sequences with specific HLA alleles at a false discovery rate of 0.05. The cohort was sequenced for TCR beta chains only, and without alpha or paired-chain data the features that could be detected were limited. A further reported finding was that TCR beta sequences accurately predicted the HLA-A and HLA-B alleles for most subjects in the first cohort. Linkage disequilibrium might explain the correlated functional status among segregating V segments, but an unknown experimental factor could not be ruled out. Presence/absence analyses assumed roughly uniform sequencing depth across donors, an assumption that may not hold. In a later analysis, HLA-associated TCR beta chains showed more clonal expansion and lower generation probabilities than non-associated chains that were equally common. In an earlier analysis of more than 450 of the donors, most TCR beta V segments were observed in productive rearrangements about 90% or about 30% of the time, broadly matching IMGT annotations. Strong co-occurrence of HLA alleles, especially DR and DQ, made assigning TCR associations to individual alleles difficult. An association between a missense DCLRE1C variant and V-gene and J-gene trimming of TCR beta chains was found in a later genetic analysis and replicated in an independent cohort. It was suggested by the authors that the approach could potentially be generalized to other disease states and immunological phenotypes. In the study, some 160 TCR beta chains were listed as associated with cytomegalovirus. The classifier was reported to diagnose cytomegalovirus status with high specificity and sensitivity in both the original and validation cohorts. Compared with the 666-donor mean, donors in an Asian-associated ancestry cluster had fewer N-insertions in productive TCRs, according to a later genetic analysis. According to a later analysis, TCR association rates differed among HLA loci, with DRB1 alleles showing the most associated TCRs and HLA-C alleles showing the fewest. Most TCR sequences were seen in very few donors, while some public TCRs were found in many individuals. Because the 87-base-pair reads could not distinguish some IMGT-functional V segments, including TRBV6-2 and TRBV6-3, those segments were excluded. The sequencing pipeline was judged likely to have produced a cluster of highly shared sequence variants as a technical artifact. In vitro tests confirmed that a few of the cytomegalovirus-associated TCR beta chains recognize cytomegalovirus antigens.

The receptor library was made with the immunoSEQ multiplex PCR assay. For the multiplex PCR, a mixture combining 60 forward primers for TCR Vbeta segments and 13 reverse primers for TCR Jbeta segments was used. Amplification of the CDR3 region of rearranged TCR beta genes was performed with a multiplex PCR assay on genomic DNA. Amplified TCR beta libraries were sequenced as 87-base-pair reads on the Illumina HiSeq System. Concerning the study's data processing: A later analysis tallied approximately 87 million unique TCR beta chains across the 660 or so repertoires, and about 10 million of those chains were shared by two or more donors. Raw reads were error-corrected and collapsed into unique sequences with a nearest-neighbor algorithm that merged closely related sequences to remove PCR and sequencing errors. V, D and J gene segments were assigned by aligning CDR3 sequences to IMGT reference sequences. For a sequence to be retained, a match of at least six nucleotides to both a V gene segment and a J gene segment was required. A rearrangement was called productive if the CDR3 had no stop codons and remained in frame with V and J, and every other rearrangement was called non-productive. Following IMGT convention, CDR3 was defined as the stretch from the second conserved V-encoded cysteine up to the conserved J-encoded phenylalanine. The earlier analysis of a few hundred of the donors excluded any sequence lacking an unambiguous match to a single V gene segment. An earlier analysis of about 600 of the donors called V segments functional above 56.7% productive rearrangements and segregating when the between-donor standard deviation exceeded 5%. A statistical classification framework was built to diagnose cytomegalovirus status from the catalog of TCR beta chain sequences. In a later analysis, V and J genes were assigned by comparing TCR nucleotide sequences against IMGT/GENE-DB human TR gene sequences. A later analysis assigned CDR3 sequences and most-parsimonious VDJ recombination scenarios with the TCRdist pipeline. In a later analysis, every TCR beta chain was defined by the combination of its CDR3 amino acid sequence and its V-gene family, and reads without a unique V-gene family were dropped. To address suspected cross-contamination and a sequencing artifact, a later analysis removed roughly 640 highly shared, low-generation-probability nucleotide sequences. A later analysis calculated a clonal expansion index for each public chain from normalized within-repertoire ranks of inferred template counts. In a later analysis, generation probabilities were computed with a VDJ recombination model fitted to out-of-frame rearrangements, and the resulting probabilities were checked against IGoR. In a later analysis, hypergeometric tests were used to score TCR-TCR, TCR-HLA and TCR-CMV co-occurrence, with a repertoire-size bias correction applied to TCR pairs. A later analysis estimated false discovery rates by permuting HLA or CMV assignments 20 times. A later analysis grouped co-occurring TCRs with DBSCAN, adding TCRdist sequence similarity when clustering within HLA-allele-positive subsets. Repertoires with fewer than 30,000 or more than 120,000 public chains, plus five repertoires with anomalous nucleotide sharing, were excluded from co-occurrence clustering. Held by TCRdb, this immuneACCESS table contains in-frame sequences only and omits some clones. Under half of the omission traces to an unresolved V gene where checked; the cause of the rest is unknown. The DNA was the basis for D and trimming; V, J and clone size are from that table. The sample table holds under 200,000 clones, of which approximately 82% were seen once. The ten top clones hold about 1.7% of the sample.

The cohort comprised under 700 healthy bone marrow donors. All cohort members were sampled while nominally healthy, although unrecorded immune exposures were likely present. The donor tested CMV seronegative and was one of the 352 seronegative cohort members. A peripheral blood sample was collected from each donor, and TCR beta sequencing was performed on peripheral blood mononuclear cells. The Qiagen DNeasy Blood Extraction Kit was used to extract genomic DNA from the blood cell samples. V is clipped by 11 bases and J by 4 bases, and the sequence between their germline boundaries is 11 bases long. As encoded in the germline V gene, CDR1 is ENHRY while CDR2 is SYGVKD. The CDR3 sequence holds 11 residues, the cysteine and phenylalanine included. Just CDR3 DNA is preserved here, 33 bases in frame from base 1.

The sequence was collected from a woman aged 18-29 years in good health and CMV-seronegative. Sample: PBMCs. The chain is encoded by TRBV10-3 joined to TRBJ2-5, with a tentative D gene TRBD1 over 5 matching bases. Read as DNA, the sequence is TGTGCCGTCGACCAGGGAGAGACCCAGTACTTC. It translates to CAVDQGETQYF.